The clone carrying this T cell receptor beta chain was recorded at least ten times. Antigen unknown. The data stem from a study of blood T cells in healthy people across ages. Study-wide points: There were more naive CD4+ cells and higher diversity in long-lived donors than in aged donors.

A second PCR, run for roughly 7 to 12 cycles, used a sample-barcoded 5' primer plus a J-beta primer mix. One entry per CDR3 protein, called by TCRdb with MiXCR from the 5' RACE reads. The sample contains roughly 1.6 million distinct CDR3 sequences, around 35% of which appear only once. After removal of 2 bases from V and 8 bases from J, the junction contained 7 bases not matched to a gene. The CDR3 loop spans 14 amino acids. Germline loops: CDR1 ENHRY, CDR2 SYGVKD. The receptor comes from a woman aged 25 to 39 in good health. What was sequenced was blood. This chain connects TRBV10-3 to TRBJ1-2; TRBD1 matches at 8 bases. CDR3 nucleotides: TGTGCCATCAGTGAGCCGCAGGGGGCAGGGGGCTACACCTTC. Residues: CAISEPQGAGGYTF.